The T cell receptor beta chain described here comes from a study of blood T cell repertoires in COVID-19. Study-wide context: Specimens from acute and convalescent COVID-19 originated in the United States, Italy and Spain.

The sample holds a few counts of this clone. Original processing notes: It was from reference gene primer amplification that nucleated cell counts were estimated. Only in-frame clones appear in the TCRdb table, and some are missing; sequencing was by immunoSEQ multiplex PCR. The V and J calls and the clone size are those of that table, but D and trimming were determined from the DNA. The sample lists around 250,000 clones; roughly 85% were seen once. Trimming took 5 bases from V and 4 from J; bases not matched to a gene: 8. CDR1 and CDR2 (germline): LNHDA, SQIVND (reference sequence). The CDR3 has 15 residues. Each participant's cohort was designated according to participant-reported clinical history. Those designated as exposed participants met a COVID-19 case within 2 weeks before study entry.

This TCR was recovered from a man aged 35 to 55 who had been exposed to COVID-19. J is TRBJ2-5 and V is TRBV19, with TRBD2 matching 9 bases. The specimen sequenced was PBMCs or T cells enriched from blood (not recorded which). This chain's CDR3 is CASSYGGRGGETQYF. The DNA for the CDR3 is TGTGCCAGTAGTTACGGCGGGAGGGGCGGAGAGACCCAGTACTTC.